A single sample gave rise to the 3 T cell receptor beta chains below, sequenced in a study of blood T cells in healthy people across ages. Then a second PCR, running roughly 7 to 11 cycles, was carried out with a sample-barcoded 5' primer and a J-beta primer mix. TCRdb redid the calling of the 5' RACE reads with MiXCR, one entry per CDR3 protein. The top ten hold around a fifth of the sample, which has 850,000 to 1,000,000 distinct CDR3 sequences, just over 50% seen once. Sequenced: blood. These receptor sequences come from a woman aged 60-70 years in good health.

This clonotype was counted ten times or more. The chain couples TRBV7-7 to TRBJ2-5; D gene uncertain. CDR3 length equals 14 residues. From germline, CDR1 is SSHAT and CDR2 FNYEAQ (reference sequence). V was trimmed by 0 bases and J by 5 bases, leaving 10 bases between them. CDR3: CASSLALNGETQYF. DNA for the CDR3: TGTGCCAGCAGCTTAGCTCTGAACGGGGAGACCCAGTACTTC. The full variable domain, completed using reference TRBV7-7 and TRBJ2-5, is GAGVSQSPRYKVTKRGQDVTLRCDPISSHATLYWYQQALGQGPEFLTYFNYEAQPDKSGLPSDRFSAERPEGSISTLTIQRTEQRDSAMYRCASSLALNGETQYFGPGTRLLVL.

This chain connects TRBV6-2 or TRBV6-3 to TRBJ2-5; D is possibly TRBD2 (6 bases). V lost 2 bases and J 0 bases, leaving 10 bases between the germline ends. CDR3 length: 15 amino acids. Germline V gives CDR1 MNHEY, CDR2 SVGEGT. CDR3 amino acids: CASSYIAVYQETQYF. As DNA, the CDR3 is TGTGCCAGCAGTTACATAGCGGTGTACCAAGAGACCCAGTACTTC.

This clonotype was counted between two and nine times. The chain couples TRBV5-1 to TRBJ2-5; TRBD2 matches 9 bases. Trimming removed 4 bases from V and 4 bases from J; junction bases left unmatched: 8. The CDR3 runs to 15 residues. Germline V gives CDR1 SGHRS, CDR2 YFSETQ. CDR3 in DNA: TGCGCCAGCAGCAAGACTAGCGGAGACGGAGAGACCCAGTACTTC. This codes for CASSKTSGDGETQYF.